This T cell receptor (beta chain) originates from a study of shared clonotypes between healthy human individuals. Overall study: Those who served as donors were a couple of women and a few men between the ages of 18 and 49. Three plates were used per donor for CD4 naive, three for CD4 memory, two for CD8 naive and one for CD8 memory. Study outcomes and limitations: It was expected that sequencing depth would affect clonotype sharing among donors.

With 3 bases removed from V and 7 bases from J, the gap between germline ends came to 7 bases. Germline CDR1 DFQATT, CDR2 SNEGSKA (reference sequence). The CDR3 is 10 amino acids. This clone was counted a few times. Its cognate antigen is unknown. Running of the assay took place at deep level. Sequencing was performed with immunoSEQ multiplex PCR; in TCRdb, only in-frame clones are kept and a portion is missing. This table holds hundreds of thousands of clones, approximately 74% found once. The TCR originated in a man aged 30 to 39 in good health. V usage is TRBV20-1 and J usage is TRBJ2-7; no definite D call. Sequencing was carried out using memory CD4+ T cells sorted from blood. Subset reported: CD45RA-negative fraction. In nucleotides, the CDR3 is TGCAGTGCTAGTCCCGTGGAGCAGTACTTC. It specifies CSASPVEQYF.